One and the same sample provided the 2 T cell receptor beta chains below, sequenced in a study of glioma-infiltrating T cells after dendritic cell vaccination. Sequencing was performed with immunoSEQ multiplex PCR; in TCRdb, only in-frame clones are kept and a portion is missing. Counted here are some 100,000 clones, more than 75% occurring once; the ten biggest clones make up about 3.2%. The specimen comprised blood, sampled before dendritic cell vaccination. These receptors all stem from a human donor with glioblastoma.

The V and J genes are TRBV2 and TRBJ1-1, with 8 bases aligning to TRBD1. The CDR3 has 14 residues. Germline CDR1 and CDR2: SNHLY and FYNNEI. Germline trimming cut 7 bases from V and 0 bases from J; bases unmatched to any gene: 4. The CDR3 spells CASIADRVNTEAFF. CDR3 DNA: TGTGCCAGCATAGCGGACAGGGTGAACACTGAAGCTTTCTTT.

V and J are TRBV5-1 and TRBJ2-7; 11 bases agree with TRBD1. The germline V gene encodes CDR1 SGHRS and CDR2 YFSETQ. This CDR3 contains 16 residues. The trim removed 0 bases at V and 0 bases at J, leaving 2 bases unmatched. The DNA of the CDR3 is TGCGCCAGCAGCTTGGGGGGACAGGGGGTCTCCTACGAGCAGTACTTC. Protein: CASSLGGQGVSYEQYF.